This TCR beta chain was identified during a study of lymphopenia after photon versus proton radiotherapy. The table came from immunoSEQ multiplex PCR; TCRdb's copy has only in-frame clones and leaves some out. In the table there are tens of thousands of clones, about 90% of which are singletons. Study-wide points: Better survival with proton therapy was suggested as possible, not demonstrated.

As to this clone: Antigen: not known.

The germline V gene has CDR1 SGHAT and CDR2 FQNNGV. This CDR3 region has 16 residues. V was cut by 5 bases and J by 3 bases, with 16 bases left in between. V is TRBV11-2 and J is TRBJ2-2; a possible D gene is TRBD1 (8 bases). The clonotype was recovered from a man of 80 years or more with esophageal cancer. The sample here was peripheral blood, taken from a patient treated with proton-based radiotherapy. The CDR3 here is CASSPRTGRDTGELFF. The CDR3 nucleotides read TGTGCCAGCAGCCCCCGGACAGGGAGGGACACCGGGGAGCTGTTTTTT.